This T cell receptor (beta chain) was observed in a study of vaccination and CD4 T cells after COVID-19. At the level of the study: Each participant was administered two doses of a vaccine, which was either BNT162b2 or mRNA-1273. Median time from COVID diagnosis to post-COVID sampling was more than 95 days (35 to 161). SARS-CoV-2, HCoV-NL63, HCoV-OC43 and HCoV-229E supplied the overlapping spike peptides used to stimulate cells.

Comment on this clonotype: Its antigen is as yet unknown.

J lost 7 bases, V lost 6 bases, and 5 bases had no gene match. Germline V lookup: CDR1 LNHDA, CDR2 SQIVND (reference sequence). This CDR3 has 13 amino acids. Described treatment: approximately nine-day PBMC culture with coronavirus spike peptide pools or control peptides (ViraFEST assay). With the Oncomine TCR Beta short-read assay, DNA from cultured CD4+ T cells was sequenced. TCRdb fed the PCR reads into MiXCR, producing one record per CDR3 protein. Of about 16,000 distinct CDR3 sequences detected, less than 40% appear once; the ten largest clones hold 20% to 25%. The study's findings and limits: When vaccine-specific clones from convalescent patients were examined, 304 of 307 were spike mono-reactive.

The sequencing used CD4+ T cells from blood, cultured in vitro, collected before SARS-CoV-2 vaccination. This sequence originates from a human donor who received a COVID-19 vaccine. This chain connects TRBV19 to TRBJ1-1; TRBD1 aligns across 10 bases. CDR3 in amino acids: CASRGQGKGEAFF. Here the CDR3 DNA reads TGTGCCAGTAGGGGACAGGGGAAGGGTGAAGCTTTCTTT.